This TCR beta chain emerged from a study of cytomegalovirus exposure and HLA in healthy donors (dated by TCRdb to between 2016 and 2019). About the investigation overall: In an earlier analysis of fewer than 750 of the donors, 250 to 300 Gb of sequence data and 100 million or so unique TCR beta sequences from 150 million to 200 million T cells were reported. Approximately 310 gigabases of sequencing data and tens of millions of unique TCR sequences were included in an early release covering roughly 600 HLA-typed donors. Of the roughly 400 genotyped donors, around 81% fell in the genetic ancestry cluster associated with self-reported Caucasian donors. The study was designed to test whether signatures of past pathogen exposure could be identified by cataloging public T cell receptors. The T cell repertoires of some 670 subjects were profiled by immunosequencing and related to cytomegalovirus serostatus. Besides the first cohort of 666 subjects, a separate validation cohort made up of over a hundred different subjects was used. To predict cytomegalovirus infection status, the study brought together high-throughput TCR immunosequencing, statistical association of individual TCRs with disease status, and machine learning. A later analysis re-analyzed previously published TCR beta repertoires from roughly 600 donors and added high-resolution HLA genotyping to study TCR occurrence patterns. The later analysis used no new phenotypic data to find candidate immune exposures, relying instead on TCR beta sequences and their occurrence across donors. In an earlier analysis of about 590 of the donors, high-throughput TCR beta sequencing was used to judge whether each TCR beta V gene segment behaved as functional or pseudogenic. Donor age, sex, ethnicity and CMV serostatus were collected together with the repertoire data. A later genetic analysis used genome-wide SNP genotypes for about 65% of the 666 donors, treating that subset as a discovery cohort. All discovery cohort repertoires had been generated on a single sequencing platform. Both class I and class II loci were covered by HLA typing, at four-digit resolution. The number of donors typed differed by locus, with 629-630 for A, B, C, DRB1 and DQB1, 522 for DQA1, approximately 570 for DPA1, and some 440 for DPB1. About five DR-DQ haplotypes were treated as single units for association and clustering because of strong linkage in the cohort. Among about 400 genotyped donors of the cohort, an average of approximately 240,000 unique TCR beta nucleotide sequences was sequenced per donor, of which approximately 19% were non-productive.

The cohort comprised 670 or so healthy bone marrow donors. At the time of sampling, all cohort members were nominally healthy, though unrecorded immune exposures were likely present. The donor was CMV seronegative and was included in the group of 352 seronegative cohort members. Each donor provided a peripheral blood sample, and peripheral blood mononuclear cells were used for TCR beta sequencing. Genomic DNA was extracted from the blood cell samples with the Qiagen DNeasy Blood Extraction Kit. Taken from cysteine to phenylalanine, the CDR3 has 13 residues. This entry keeps only the CDR3 DNA: 39 bases, framed from base 1. The germline ends are 12 bases apart after V is trimmed by 3 bases and J by 7 bases. CDR1 and CDR2 are read off the germline V gene (reference sequence) as GTSNPN and SVGIG. With respect to this clone: No antigen is known for it. Base qualities are missing; no much larger clone stands one base away.

Paper-wide results and their limitations: Some IMGT-functional V segments, including TRBV6-2 and TRBV6-3, could not be told apart with the 87-base-pair reads, so those segments were excluded. In a later analysis, the rate of TCR association differed among HLA loci, with DRB1 alleles having the most associated TCRs and HLA-C alleles having the fewest. Correlated functional status among segregating V segments might be attributable to linkage disequilibrium, but an unknown experimental factor could not be ruled out. In an earlier analysis of approximately 590 of the donors, most TCR beta V segments appeared in productive rearrangements about 90% or about 30% of the time, broadly matching IMGT annotations. A further reported finding was that TCR beta sequences accurately predicted the HLA-A and HLA-B alleles for most subjects in the first cohort. When HLA alleles, especially DR and DQ, strongly co-occurred, TCR associations were difficult to assign to individual alleles. Only TCR beta chains were sequenced in this cohort, and the absence of alpha or paired-chain data limited detectable features. Because HLA typing was missing for some donors at each locus, association tests included only the typed subset. The earlier analysis of approximately 560 of the donors excluded some 15 rarely observed V segments, including chromosome 9 orphons, because counts were too low. In vitro tests confirmed that a few of the cytomegalovirus-associated TCR beta chains recognize cytomegalovirus antigens. The only immune exposure information available for the cohort was CMV serostatus. According to a later analysis, most CMV-associated TCR beta chains appeared to be HLA-restricted, and the HLA associations seemed to be driven largely by CMV exposure. According to a later genetic analysis, donors in an Asian-associated ancestry cluster had fewer N-insertions in productive TCRs than the approximately 630-donor mean. The sequencing pipeline was judged likely to have produced a cluster of highly shared sequence variants as a technical artifact. Several of the top co-occurrence clusters appeared to be linked to parvovirus B19, influenza, CMV and Epstein-Barr virus, according to a later analysis. It was suggested by the authors that the approach could potentially be generalized to other disease states and immunological phenotypes. In a later analysis, HLA-associated TCR beta chains were found to be more clonally expanded and to have lower generation probabilities than equally common non-associated chains. A total of 150 or so TCR beta chains were listed by the study as associated with cytomegalovirus. The classifier was reported to diagnose cytomegalovirus status with high specificity and sensitivity in both the original cohort and the validation cohort. Most TCR sequences were observed very rarely across donors, whereas some public TCRs were present in many individuals. At a false discovery rate of 0.05, a later analysis linked some 17,000 TCR beta sequences to specific HLA alleles. In a later genetic analysis, a missense DCLRE1C variant was associated with V-gene and J-gene trimming of TCR beta chains, and the association was replicated in an independent cohort. Presence/absence analyses assumed roughly uniform sequencing depth across donors, an assumption that may not hold.

Library preparation used the immunoSEQ multiplex PCR assay. A mixture of 60 forward primers for TCR Vbeta segments and 13 reverse primers for TCR Jbeta segments was used in the multiplex PCR. Amplification of the CDR3 region of rearranged TCR beta genes was performed with a multiplex PCR assay on genomic DNA. Amplified TCR beta libraries were sequenced as 87-base-pair reads on the Illumina HiSeq System. In the source study's methods: In a later analysis, around 80 million unique TCR beta chains were counted across the 666 repertoires, and approximately 11 million of these chains were shared by at least two donors. Raw reads were error-corrected and collapsed into unique sequences by a nearest-neighbor algorithm in which closely related sequences were merged to remove PCR and sequencing errors. V, D and J gene segments were assigned by aligning CDR3 sequences to IMGT reference sequences. For a sequence to be retained, a match of at least six nucleotides was required to both a V gene segment and a J gene segment. Rearrangements were classified as productive when the CDR3 lacked stop codons and remained in frame with V and J, and all other rearrangements were classified as non-productive. Following IMGT convention, CDR3 was defined as the stretch from the second conserved V-encoded cysteine up to the conserved J-encoded phenylalanine. The earlier analysis of about 590 of the donors excluded sequences that lacked an unambiguous match to a single V gene segment. An earlier analysis of a few hundred of the donors called V segments functional above 56.7% productive rearrangements and segregating when the between-donor standard deviation exceeded 5%. A statistical classification framework was developed to diagnose cytomegalovirus status using the catalog of TCR beta chain sequences. A later analysis assigned V and J genes by comparing TCR nucleotide sequences with IMGT/GENE-DB human TR gene sequences. Using the TCRdist pipeline, a later analysis assigned CDR3 sequences along with most-parsimonious VDJ recombination scenarios. In a later analysis, every TCR beta chain was defined by the combination of its CDR3 amino acid sequence and its V-gene family, and reads without a unique V-gene family were dropped. As a way to deal with suspected cross-contamination and a sequencing artifact, a later analysis dropped 592 nucleotide sequences that were highly shared and had low generation probability. A later analysis calculated a clonal expansion index for each public chain from normalized within-repertoire ranks of inferred template counts. Generation probabilities in a later analysis came from a VDJ recombination model fitted to out-of-frame rearrangements, and those results were checked against IGoR. Hypergeometric tests were used in a later analysis to score TCR-TCR, TCR-HLA and TCR-CMV co-occurrence, with a repertoire-size bias correction applied to the TCR pairs. A later analysis estimated false discovery rates by permuting HLA or CMV assignments 20 times. In a later analysis, co-occurring TCRs were grouped using DBSCAN, with TCRdist sequence similarity added in when clustering inside HLA-allele-positive subsets. Co-occurrence clustering excluded repertoires with fewer than 30,000 or more than 120,000 public chains, plus five with anomalous nucleotide sharing. Sourced from immuneACCESS, this table was stored by TCRdb with only in-frame sequences that have V and J called. A share of the clones is absent; for the studies checked, an unresolved V gene accounts for under half, and the remainder has no known explanation. For V, J and clone size, that table is used; D and trimming come from the DNA. The sample contains 120,000 or so clones, around 80% of them found a single time. The ten largest clones represent approximately 0.22% of the sample.

The TCR sequence derives from a man aged 45-65 years in good health and CMV-seronegative. Material for sequencing was PBMCs. The chain joins TRBV30 to TRBJ1-4; 5 matching bases give a weak D call of TRBD1. CDR3 sequence: CAWRGTTTEKLFF. The DNA sequence is TGTGCCTGGAGGGGGACTACAACTGAAAAACTGTTTTTT.